This entry features one T cell receptor beta chain sequence. The CDR3 runs 18 residues. With 6 bases clipped from V and 0 bases from J, the junction kept 10 bases outside the gene matches. Germline loops: CDR1 MDHEN, CDR2 SYDVKM. The record originates from a study of blood T cell repertoires in COVID-19. Across the study: Material from acute and convalescent COVID-19 was sourced from the United States, Italy and Spain. The analysed material was cDNA or gDNA that came from T cells, B-cell-depleted T cells, or PBMCs.

Per the original data handling: It was from reference gene primer amplification that nucleated cell counts were estimated. Generated by immunoSEQ multiplex PCR, the TCRdb table keeps only in-frame clones and is missing some. V and J calls and clone size are as listed in that table; D and trimming were resolved from the DNA. The sample consists of 85,000 or so clones, 81% of them appearing once. The genes are TRBV28 and TRBJ1-6; 8 nucleotides match TRBD1. Source material: peripheral blood. The sequence was obtained from a man older than 75 with acute or convalescent COVID-19. CDR3: CASRAGQGGSSYNSPLHF. The CDR3, as DNA: TGTGCCAGCAGGGCCGGACAGGGCGGGAGCTCCTATAATTCACCCCTCCACTTT. Variable domain in full (rest from reference TRBV28 and TRBJ1-6): DVKVTQSSRYLVKRTGEKVFLECVQDMDHENMFWYRQDPGLGLRLIYFSYDVKMKEKGDIPEGYSVSREKKERFSLILESASTNQTSMYLCASRAGQGGSSYNSPLHFGNGTRLTVT.